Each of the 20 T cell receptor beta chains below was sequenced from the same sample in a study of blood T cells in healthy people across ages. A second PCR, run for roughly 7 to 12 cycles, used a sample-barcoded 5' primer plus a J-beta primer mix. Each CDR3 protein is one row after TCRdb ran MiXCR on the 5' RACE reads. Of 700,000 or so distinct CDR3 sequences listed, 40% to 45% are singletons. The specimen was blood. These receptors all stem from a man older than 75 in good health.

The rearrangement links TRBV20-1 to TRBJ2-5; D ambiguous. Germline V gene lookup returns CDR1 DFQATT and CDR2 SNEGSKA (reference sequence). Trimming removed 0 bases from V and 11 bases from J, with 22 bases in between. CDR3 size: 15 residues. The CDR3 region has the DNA TGCAGTGCTAGAGATAGGGCAGGTACCCACAATGAGCAGTACTTC. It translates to CSARDRAGTHNEQYF.

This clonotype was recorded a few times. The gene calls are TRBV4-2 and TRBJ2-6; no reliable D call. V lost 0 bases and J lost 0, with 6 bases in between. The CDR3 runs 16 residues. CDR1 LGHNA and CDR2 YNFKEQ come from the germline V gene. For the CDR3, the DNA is TGTGCCAGCAGCCAAGATCGCAGCTCTGGGGCCAACGTCCTGACTTTC. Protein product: CASSQDRSSGANVLTF.

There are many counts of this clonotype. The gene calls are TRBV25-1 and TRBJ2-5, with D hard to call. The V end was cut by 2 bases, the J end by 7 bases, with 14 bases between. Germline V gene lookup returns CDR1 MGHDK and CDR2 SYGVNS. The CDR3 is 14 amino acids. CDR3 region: CASSEMDQIGTQYF. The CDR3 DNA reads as TGTGCCAGCAGTGAAATGGACCAGATCGGGACCCAGTACTTC.

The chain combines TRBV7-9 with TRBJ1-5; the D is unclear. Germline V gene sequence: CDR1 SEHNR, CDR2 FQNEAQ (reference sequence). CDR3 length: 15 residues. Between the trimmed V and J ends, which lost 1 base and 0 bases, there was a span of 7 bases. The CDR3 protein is CASSLETDSNQPQHF. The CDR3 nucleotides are TGTGCCAGCAGCTTAGAGACGGATAGCAATCAGCCCCAGCATTTT. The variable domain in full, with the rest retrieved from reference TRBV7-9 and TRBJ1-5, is DTGVSQNPRHKITKRGQNVTFRCDPISEHNRLYWYRQTLGQGPEFLTYFQNEAQLEKSRLLSDRFSAERPKGSFSTLEIQRTEQGDSAMYLCASSLETDSNQPQHFGDGTRLSIL.

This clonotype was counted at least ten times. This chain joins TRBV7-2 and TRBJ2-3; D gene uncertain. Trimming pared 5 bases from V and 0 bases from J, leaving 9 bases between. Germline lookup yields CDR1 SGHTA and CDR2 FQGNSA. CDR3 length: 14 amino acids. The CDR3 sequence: CASSPFSSTDTQYF. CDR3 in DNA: TGTGCCAGCAGCCCGTTCTCTAGCACAGATACGCAGTATTTT.

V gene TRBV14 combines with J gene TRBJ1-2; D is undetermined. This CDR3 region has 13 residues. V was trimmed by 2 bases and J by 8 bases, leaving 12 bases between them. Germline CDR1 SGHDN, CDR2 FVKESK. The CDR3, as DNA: TGTGCCAGCAGCCAAATCGAGACTCAGGGCTACACCTTC. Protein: CASSQIETQGYTF.

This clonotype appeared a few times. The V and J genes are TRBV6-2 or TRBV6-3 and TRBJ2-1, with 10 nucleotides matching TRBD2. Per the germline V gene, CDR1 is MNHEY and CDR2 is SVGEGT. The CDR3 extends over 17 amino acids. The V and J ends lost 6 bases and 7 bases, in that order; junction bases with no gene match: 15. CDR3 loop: CASSWRPSGGARNEQFF. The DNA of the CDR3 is TGTGCCAGCAGCTGGCGGCCCAGCGGGGGGGCTAGAAATGAGCAGTTCTTC.

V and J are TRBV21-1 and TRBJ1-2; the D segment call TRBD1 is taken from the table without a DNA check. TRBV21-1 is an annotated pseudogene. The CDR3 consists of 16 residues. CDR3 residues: CASSKTGGASNYGYTF. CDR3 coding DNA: TGTGCCAGCAGCAAAACAGGGGGCGCATCCAACTATGGCTACACCTTC.

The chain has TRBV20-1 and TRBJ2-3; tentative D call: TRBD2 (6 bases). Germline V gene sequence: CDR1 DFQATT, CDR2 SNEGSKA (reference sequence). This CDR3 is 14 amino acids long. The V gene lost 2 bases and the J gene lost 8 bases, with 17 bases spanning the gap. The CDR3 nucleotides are TGCAGTGCTAGACCGGAGGAGGGCTGGGTTACGCAGTATTTT. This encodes CSARPEEGWVTQYF.

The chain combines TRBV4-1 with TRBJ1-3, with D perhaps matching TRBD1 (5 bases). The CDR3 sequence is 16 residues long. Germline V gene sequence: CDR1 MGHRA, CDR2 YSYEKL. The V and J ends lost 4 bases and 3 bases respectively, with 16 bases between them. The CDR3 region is CASSPQATEVGNTIYF. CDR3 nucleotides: TGCGCCAGCAGCCCCCAGGCGACAGAAGTTGGAAACACCATATATTTT.

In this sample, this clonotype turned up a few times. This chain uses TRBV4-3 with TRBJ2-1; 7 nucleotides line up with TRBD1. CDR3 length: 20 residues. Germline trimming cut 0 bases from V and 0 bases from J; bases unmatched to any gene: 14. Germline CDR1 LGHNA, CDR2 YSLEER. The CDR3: CASSQDPLRTGRSSYNEQFF. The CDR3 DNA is TGCGCCAGCAGCCAAGATCCCCTCCGGACAGGACGGAGCTCCTACAATGAGCAGTTCTTC.

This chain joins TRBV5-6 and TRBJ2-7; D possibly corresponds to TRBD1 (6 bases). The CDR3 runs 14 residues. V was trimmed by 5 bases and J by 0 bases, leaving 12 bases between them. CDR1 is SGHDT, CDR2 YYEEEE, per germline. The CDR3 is CASRSGTYSYEQYF. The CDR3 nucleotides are TGTGCCAGCAGGTCCGGGACATACTCCTACGAGCAGTACTTC.

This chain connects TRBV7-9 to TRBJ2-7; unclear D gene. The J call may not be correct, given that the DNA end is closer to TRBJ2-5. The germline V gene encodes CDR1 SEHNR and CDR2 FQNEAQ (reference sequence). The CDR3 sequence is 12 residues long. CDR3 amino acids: CASSPPRETQYF. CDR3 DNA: TGTGCCAGCAGCCCCCCCAGGGAGACCCAGTACTTC.

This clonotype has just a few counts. CDR3 nucleotide sequence: TGTGCCAGCAGTCCCCACGGACAGGGAGAAGGCAATGAGCAGTTCTTC. Protein sequence: CASSPHGQGEGNEQFF. The J gene is TRBJ2-1, the V gene TRBV27; 8 bases line up with TRBD1. V was clipped by 5 bases and J by 6 bases; unmatched bases: 12. There are 16 residues in the CDR3. CDR1 MNHEY and CDR2 SMNVEV come from the germline V gene (reference sequence).

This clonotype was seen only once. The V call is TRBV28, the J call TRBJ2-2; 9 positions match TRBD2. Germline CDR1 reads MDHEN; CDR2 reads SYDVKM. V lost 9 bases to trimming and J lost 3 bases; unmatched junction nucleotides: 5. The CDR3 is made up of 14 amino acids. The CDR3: CARIAGEDTGELFF. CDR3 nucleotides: TGTGCCAGGATAGCGGGAGAGGACACCGGGGAGCTGTTTTTT.

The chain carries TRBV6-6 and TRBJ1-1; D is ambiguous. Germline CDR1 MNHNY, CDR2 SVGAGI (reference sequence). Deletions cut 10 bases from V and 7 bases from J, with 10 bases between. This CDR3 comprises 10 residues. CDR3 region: CATSGLEAFF. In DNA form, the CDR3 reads TGTGCCACCTCCGGGCTTGAAGCTTTCTTT.

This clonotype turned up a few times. The chain's CDR3 is CASGFRQGSSYEQYF. The CDR3 nucleotides are TGTGCTAGTGGTTTCAGACAGGGTAGCTCCTACGAGCAGTACTTC. This chain links TRBV12-5 with TRBJ2-7; 7 bases fit TRBD1. Germline CDR1 reads LGHNT; CDR2 reads FRNRAP. CDR3 length: 15 residues. The J segment lost 0 bases and the V segment lost 3 bases, leaving 5 bases of the junction unmatched.

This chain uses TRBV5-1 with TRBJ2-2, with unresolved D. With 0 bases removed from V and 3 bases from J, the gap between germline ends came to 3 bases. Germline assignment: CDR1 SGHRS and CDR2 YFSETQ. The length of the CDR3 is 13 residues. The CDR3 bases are TGCGCCAGCAGCTTGGACCACACCGGGGAGCTGTTTTTT. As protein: CASSLDHTGELFF.

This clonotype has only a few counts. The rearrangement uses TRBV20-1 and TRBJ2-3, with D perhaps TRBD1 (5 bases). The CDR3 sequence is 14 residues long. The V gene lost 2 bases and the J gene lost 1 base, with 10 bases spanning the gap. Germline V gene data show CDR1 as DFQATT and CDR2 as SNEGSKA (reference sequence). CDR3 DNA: TGCAGTGCTAGAAGGGGCGGAGGCACAGATACGCAGTATTTT. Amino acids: CSARRGGGTDTQYF.

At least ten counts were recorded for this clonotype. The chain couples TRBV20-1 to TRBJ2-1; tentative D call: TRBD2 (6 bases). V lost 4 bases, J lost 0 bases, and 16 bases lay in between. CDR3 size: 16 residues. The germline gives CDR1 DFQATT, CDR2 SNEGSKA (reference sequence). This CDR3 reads CSATQDSGSSYNEQFF. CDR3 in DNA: TGCAGTGCTACCCAAGATAGCGGATCCTCCTACAATGAGCAGTTCTTC.